These T cell receptor beta chains were read from a single sample in a study of tumor and adjacent non-tumor tissue in lung cancer. TCRdb fed the multiplex PCR reads into MiXCR, producing one record per CDR3 protein. The table lists 95,000 to 150,000 distinct CDR3 sequences, roughly 64% of them singletons, with about 13% in the top ten. The sequenced material came from lung tumor tissue. The origin of the receptors is a man aged 30 to 39 with non-small cell lung cancer. CDR3s include the opening cysteine and the closing phenylalanine or tryptophan. The D gene is left open where the match is weak. Clone size appears in some rows only: once, few, many, or a class for an expanded clone.

v_call	d_call	clone_size	j_call	cdr3_aa	cdr3_nt
TRBV12-3/TRBV12-4	.	few	TRBJ2-1	CASSLIGGDEQFF	TGTGCCAGCAGTTTAATAGGGGGAGATGAGCAGTTCTTC
TRBV6-2/TRBV6-3	.	.	TRBJ1-2	CASSHGPGYAF	TGTGCCAGCAGTCATGGGCCTGGCTACGCCTTC
TRBV29-1	TRBD1	.	TRBJ2-7	CSALGSGTGGHEQYF	TGCAGCGCCTTAGGATCCGGGACAGGGGGCCACGAGCAGTACTTC
TRBV20-1	TRBD1	many	TRBJ1-1	CSARVGGTGGAMDTEAFF	TGCAGTGCTAGAGTTGGGGGGACAGGGGGCGCGATGGACACTGAAGCTTTCTTT
TRBV24-1	.	few	TRBJ2-3	CATSGTGEGDTQYF	TGTGCCACCAGTGGAACGGGAGAAGGGGATACGCAGTATTTT
TRBV6-1	TRBD1	many	TRBJ2-7	CASSDRDRNYEQYF	TGTGCCAGCAGTGATAGGGACAGGAACTACGAGCAGTACTTC
TRBV12-3/TRBV12-4	.	.	TRBJ2-1	CAGSSGSDNEQFF	TGCGCCGGTAGTTCCGGGTCTGACAATGAGCAGTTCTTC
TRBV5-1	.	few	TRBJ2-7	CASSLEIGGYEQYF	TGCGCCAGCAGCTTGGAGATCGGCGGCTACGAGCAGTACTTC
TRBV20-1	TRBD2	many	TRBJ2-1	CSAGTSGRGLNEQFF	TGCAGTGCTGGGACTAGCGGGAGGGGTTTGAATGAGCAGTTCTTC
TRBV5-6	.	.	TRBJ2-7	CASSLWRTYEQYF	TGTGCCAGCAGCTTGTGGCGGACCTACGAGCAGTACTTC
TRBV18	.	.	TRBJ2-7	CASSRGLFYEQYF	TGTGCCAGCTCACGGGGGTTATTCTACGAGCAGTACTTC
TRBV24-1	.	.	TRBJ2-1	CVTSDFLASWSDNEQFF	TGTGTCACCAGTGATTTTTTAGCCAGCTGGAGCGACAATGAGCAGTTCTTC
TRBV12-3/TRBV12-4	.	few	TRBJ2-3	CASRGPSTDTQYF	TGTGCCAGCAGGGGTCCTAGCACAGATACGCAGTATTTT
TRBV6-1	TRBD2	.	TRBJ2-5	CASRKLAGWGEETQYF	TGTGCCAGCAGGAAACTAGCGGGATGGGGGGAAGAGACCCAGTACTTC
TRBV5-8	TRBD2	few	TRBJ2-1	CASTGLAGGDDQFF	TGTGCCAGCACTGGACTAGCGGGAGGGGATGATCAGTTCTTC
TRBV12-3/TRBV12-4	.	.	TRBJ2-7	CTSSGLYEQYF	TGTACCAGCTCGGGCCTGTACGAGCAGTACTTC
TRBV4-1	.	.	TRBJ1-5	CVISQEQGNQPQHF	TGCGTCATCAGTCAGGAACAGGGAAATCAGCCCCAGCATTTT
TRBV29-1	TRBD1	.	TRBJ1-1	CGAGTGTNNEAFF	TGCGGCGCCGGGACAGGGACGAACAATGAAGCTTTCTTT
TRBV13	TRBD1	few	TRBJ2-1	CASSPGGSEQFF	TGTGCCAGCAGCCCAGGGGGCAGTGAGCAGTTCTTC
TRBV5-6	.	many	TRBJ2-2	CASSFPNTGELFF	TGTGCCAGCAGCTTCCCGAACACCGGGGAGCTGTTTTTT
TRBV10-3	.	.	TRBJ1-2	CAISESRGSGYTF	TGTGCCATCAGTGAGTCCAGGGGCAGTGGCTACACCTTC
TRBV6-9	.	.	TRBJ2-7	CASSIPPGTGSSGRLYEQYF	TGTGCCAGCAGTATACCCCCCGGGACAGGGTCCAGCGGGAGGTTGTACGAGCAGTACTTC
TRBV11-2	.	.	TRBJ1-1	CASSPDRGTIRITEAFF	TGTGCCAGCAGCCCGGATAGGGGAACGATTCGGATCACTGAAGCTTTCTTT
TRBV6-1	TRBD1	many	TRBJ2-5	CASAVGGQGAETQYF	TGTGCCAGCGCAGTGGGTGGGCAGGGGGCAGAGACCCAGTACTTC
TRBV18	TRBD2	few	TRBJ2-3	CTSSRYTSEWSCF	TGTACCAGCTCACGGTATACTAGCGAGTGGAGTTGTTTT
TRBV6-6	TRBD1	many	TRBJ2-2	CASSLRQGMTGELFF	TGTGCCAGCAGTCTACGACAGGGAATGACCGGGGAGCTGTTTTTT
TRBV20-1	.	.	TRBJ2-7	CSAPRDGEAYEQYF	TGCAGTGCCCCCCGTGACGGAGAAGCCTACGAACAGTACTTC
TRBV7-2	TRBD2	many	TRBJ2-5	CASALTSGGSQETQYF	TGTGCCAGCGCCCTCACTAGCGGGGGGTCCCAAGAGACCCAGTACTTC
TRBV6-2/TRBV6-3	TRBD2	many	TRBJ2-5	CASSYVRAFIAGAGVTQYF	TGTGCCAGCAGTTACGTTCGCGCCTTCATAGCGGGGGCCGGAGTGACCCAGTACTTC
TRBV20-1	.	.	TRBJ1-5	CSGDYRNQAQHF	TGCAGTGGGGATTACAGGAATCAGGCCCAGCATTTT
TRBV6-5	.	.	TRBJ2-7	CTSSYSRSPDEQYF	TGTACCAGCAGTTACTCGCGAAGCCCGGACGAGCAGTACTTT
TRBV6-5	.	.	TRBJ1-2	CVSSKGVKNYGYTF	TGTGTCAGCAGTAAGGGGGTCAAGAACTATGGCTACACCTTC
TRBV11-3	.	.	TRBJ2-1	CASNSTPDNEQFF	TGTGCCAGCAACTCCACACCTGACAATGAGCAGTTCTTC
TRBV4-2	TRBD2	once	TRBJ2-1	CASSQGIAGEKFF	TGTGCCAGCAGCCAAGGCATAGCGGGAGAAAAGTTCTTC
TRBV20-1	TRBD2	.	TRBJ2-1	CGARELAGPSSYSEQFF	TGCGGTGCTAGAGAACTAGCGGGGCCTAGCTCCTACAGCGAGCAGTTCTTC
TRBV6-1	.	.	TRBJ2-3	CANRETGDTQYF	TGTGCCAACAGGGAGACAGGAGATACCCAGTATTTT
TRBV5-4	.	once	TRBJ2-7	CASSSLGEREQYF	TGTGCCAGCAGCTCGTTGGGGGAGAGGGAGCAGTACTTC
TRBV14	.	once	TRBJ1-1	CASSQDSTGFGAFF	TGTGCCAGCAGCCAAGATTCAACCGGGTTCGGAGCTTTCTTT
TRBV29-1	.	once	TRBJ2-3	CSAVSRGSYTDTQYF	TGCAGCGCCGTCTCCCGGGGCAGTTACACAGATACGCAGTATTTT
TRBV11-2	TRBD1	.	TRBJ2-1	CVSARDRYNELFF	TGTGTCAGCGCCCGGGACAGATACAATGAGCTGTTCTTC
TRBV4-1	.	.	TRBJ2-5	CVSSQDRDEEETQYF	TGCGTCAGCAGCCAAGATCGGGATGAGGAAGAGACTCAGTACTTC
TRBV7-2	.	.	TRBJ2-7	CASSSDLDEQYF	TGTGCCAGCAGCTCCGACTTGGACGAGCAGTACTTC
TRBV20-1	.	.	TRBJ2-7	CSASAPTGSIYEQYF	TGCAGTGCTTCCGCACCGACAGGCAGTATTTACGAGCAGTACTTC
TRBV9	TRBD2	.	TRBJ2-3	CASSVVSISGGLSTDTQYF	TGTGCCAGCAGTGTAGTCTCGATTAGCGGGGGGCTCAGCACAGATACGCAGTATTTT
TRBV20-1	TRBD2	many	TRBJ2-2	CSARPPSLAAGELFF	TGCAGTGCTAGACCTCCCTCGCTAGCGGCCGGGGAGCTGTTTTTT
TRBV24-1	.	few	TRBJ2-1	CATSDPGYNEQFF	TGTGCCACCAGTGACCCGGGATACAATGAGCAGTTCTTC
TRBV12-3/TRBV12-4	.	many	TRBJ2-7	CASSLLGNEQYF	TGTGCCAGCAGTTTATTGGGGAACGAGCAGTACTTC
TRBV5-5	TRBD1	.	TRBJ2-1	CASNPNSGQVYNEQFF	TGTGCCAGCAACCCGAATTCGGGACAGGTCTACAATGAGCAGTTCTTC
TRBV20-1	.	.	TRBJ2-4	CSARHYGDWNIQYF	TGCAGTGCCAGACACTACGGGGACTGGAACATTCAGTACTTC
TRBV6-6	TRBD1	.	TRBJ2-5	CGSSKWTGQETQYF	TGTGGCAGCAGTAAATGGACAGGGCAAGAGACCCAGTACTTC
TRBV20-1	.	.	TRBJ2-5	CCGTRKTQYF	TGCTGCGGCACACGAAAGACCCAGTACTTC
TRBV12-5	.	.	TRBJ1-2	CASGFVYGYGYTF	TGTGCTAGTGGTTTTGTATATGGCTATGGCTATACCTTC
TRBV6-2/TRBV6-3	TRBD2	.	TRBJ2-5	CASSLPGLVEETQYF	TGTGCCAGCAGCTTACCGGGACTAGTGGAAGAGACCCAGTACTTC